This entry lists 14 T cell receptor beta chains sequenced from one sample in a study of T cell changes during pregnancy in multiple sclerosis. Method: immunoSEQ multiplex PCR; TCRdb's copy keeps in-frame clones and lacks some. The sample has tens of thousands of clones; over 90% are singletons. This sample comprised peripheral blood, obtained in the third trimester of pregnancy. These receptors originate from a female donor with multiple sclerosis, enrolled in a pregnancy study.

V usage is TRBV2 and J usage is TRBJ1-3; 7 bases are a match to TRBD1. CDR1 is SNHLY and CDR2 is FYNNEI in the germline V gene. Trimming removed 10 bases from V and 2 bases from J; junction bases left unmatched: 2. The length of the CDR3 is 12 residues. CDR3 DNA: TGTGCCATAGACAGGGCTGGAAACACCATATATTTT. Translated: CAIDRAGNTIYF.

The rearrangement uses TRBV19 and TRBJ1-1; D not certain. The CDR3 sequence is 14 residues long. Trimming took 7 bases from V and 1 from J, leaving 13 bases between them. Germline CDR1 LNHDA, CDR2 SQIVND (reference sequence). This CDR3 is CASTPSAGNTEAFF. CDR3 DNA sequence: TGTGCCAGTACCCCGAGCGCCGGGAACACTGAAGCTTTCTTT.

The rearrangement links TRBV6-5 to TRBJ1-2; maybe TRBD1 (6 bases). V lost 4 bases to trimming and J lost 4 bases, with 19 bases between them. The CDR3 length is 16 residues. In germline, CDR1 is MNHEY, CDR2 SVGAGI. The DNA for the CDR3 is TGTGCCAGCAGTTCCCCAGGACAGCTTCCCTTCTATGGCTACACCTTC. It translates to CASSSPGQLPFYGYTF.

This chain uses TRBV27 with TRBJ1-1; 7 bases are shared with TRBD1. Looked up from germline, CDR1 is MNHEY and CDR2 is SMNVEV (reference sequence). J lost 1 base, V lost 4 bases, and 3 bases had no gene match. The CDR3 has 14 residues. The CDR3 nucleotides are TGTGCCAGCAGTTACAGGGGAGGGAACACTGAAGCTTTCTTT. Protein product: CASSYRGGNTEAFF.

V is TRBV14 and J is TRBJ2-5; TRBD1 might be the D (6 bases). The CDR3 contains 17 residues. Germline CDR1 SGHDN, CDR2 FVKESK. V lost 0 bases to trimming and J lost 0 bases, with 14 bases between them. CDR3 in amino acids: CASSQDWTVRYQETQYF. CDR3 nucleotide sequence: TGTGCCAGCAGCCAAGATTGGACAGTCCGGTACCAAGAGACCCAGTACTTC.

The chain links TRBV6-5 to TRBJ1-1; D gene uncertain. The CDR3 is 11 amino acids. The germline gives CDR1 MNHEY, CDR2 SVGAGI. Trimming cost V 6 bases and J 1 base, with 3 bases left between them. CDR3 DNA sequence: TGTGCCAGCAGACAGAACACTGAAGCTTTCTTT. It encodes CASRQNTEAFF.

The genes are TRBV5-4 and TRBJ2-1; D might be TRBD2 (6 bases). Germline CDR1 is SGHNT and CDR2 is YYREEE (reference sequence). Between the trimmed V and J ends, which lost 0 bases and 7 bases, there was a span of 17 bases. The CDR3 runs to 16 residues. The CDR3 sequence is CASSLGAHGGWNEQFF. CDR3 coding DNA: TGTGCCAGCAGCTTGGGGGCTCACGGGGGTTGGAATGAGCAGTTCTTC.

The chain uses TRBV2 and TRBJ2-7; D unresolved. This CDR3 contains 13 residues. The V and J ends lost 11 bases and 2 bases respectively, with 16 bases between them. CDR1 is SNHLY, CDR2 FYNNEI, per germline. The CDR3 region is CALGTPGPYEQYF. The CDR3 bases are TGTGCCCTAGGCACCCCGGGTCCCTACGAGCAGTACTTC.

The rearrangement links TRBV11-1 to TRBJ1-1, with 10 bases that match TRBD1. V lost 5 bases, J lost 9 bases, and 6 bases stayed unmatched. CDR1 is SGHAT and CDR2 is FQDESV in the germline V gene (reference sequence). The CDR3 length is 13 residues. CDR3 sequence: CASSPRQGAKAFF. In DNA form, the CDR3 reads TGTGCCAGCAGCCCTCGACAGGGGGCTAAAGCTTTCTTT.

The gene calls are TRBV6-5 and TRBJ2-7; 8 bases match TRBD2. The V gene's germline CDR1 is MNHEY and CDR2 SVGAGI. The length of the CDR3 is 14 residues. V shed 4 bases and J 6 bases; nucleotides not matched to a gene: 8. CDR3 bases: TGTGCCAGCAGTTGGGGTAGCGGGGCCGGCGAGCAGTACTTC. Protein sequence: CASSWGSGAGEQYF.

CDR3 sequence reads: CASSYSNQGSEQYF. The DNA of the CDR3 is TGTGCCAGCAGTTACTCGAACCAGGGCAGCGAGCAGTACTTC. This rearrangement joins TRBV6-6 to TRBJ2-7, with D perhaps TRBD1 (5 bases). Trimming removed 0 bases at V and 6 bases at J, with 12 bases between. In germline, CDR1 is MNHNY, CDR2 SVGAGI (reference sequence). The CDR3 extends over 14 amino acids.

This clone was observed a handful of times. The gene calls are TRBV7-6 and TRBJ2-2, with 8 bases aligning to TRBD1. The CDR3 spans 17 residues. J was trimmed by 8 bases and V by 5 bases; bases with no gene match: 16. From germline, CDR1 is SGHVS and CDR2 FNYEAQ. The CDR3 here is CASSENQGASLLGELFF. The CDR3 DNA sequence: TGTGCCAGCAGCGAGAACCAGGGGGCCTCTCTCCTTGGGGAGCTGTTTTTT.

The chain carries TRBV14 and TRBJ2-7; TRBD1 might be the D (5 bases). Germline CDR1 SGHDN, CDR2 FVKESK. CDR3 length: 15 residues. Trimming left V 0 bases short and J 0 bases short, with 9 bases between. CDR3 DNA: TGTGCCAGCAGCCAAGAGGATAGGGGCTCCTACGAGCAGTACTTC. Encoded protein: CASSQEDRGSYEQYF.

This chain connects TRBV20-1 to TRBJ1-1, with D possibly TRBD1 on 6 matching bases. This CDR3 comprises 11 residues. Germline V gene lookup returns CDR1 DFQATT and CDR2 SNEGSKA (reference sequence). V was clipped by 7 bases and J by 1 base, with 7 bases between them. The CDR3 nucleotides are TGCAGTGTCAGGGGGAACACTGAAGCTTTCTTT. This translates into CSVRGNTEAFF.